This T cell receptor (beta chain) was sequenced during a study of post-analysis software for immune sequencing data. In the study overall: There were relapsing-remitting, secondary progressive and progressive-relapsing multiple sclerosis among the disease courses included. General study findings and limits: TRBV segments more frequent in patients than in controls numbered roughly five and included TRBV5-6, TRBV5-1 and TRBV20-1. Samples made in the same batch grouped tightly together by F measure. People with multiple sclerosis had a significantly lower normalized Chao1 diversity than controls did.

Trimming took 8 bases from V and 4 from J, leaving 15 bases between them. Per the germline V gene, CDR1 is MDHEN and CDR2 is SYDVKM. CDR3 length: 14 residues. TCR beta libraries were prepared from cDNA with unique molecular identifiers. Researchers reported about 500,000 cDNA molecules coming from approximately 0.91 to 9.4 million T cells. Using its own MiXCR run on the PCR reads, TCRdb lists one record per CDR3 protein. The sample consists of approximately 350,000 distinct CDR3 sequences, about a third of them appearing once. In regard to this clonotype: Its antigen is not identified.

The source of this sequence is a girl between 10 and 17 years old with multiple sclerosis. The sequenced material came from blood. The chain links TRBV28 to TRBJ1-5; D not certain. The CDR3 reads CASQPGPGNQPQHF. As DNA, the CDR3 is TGTGCCAGCCAACCGGGCCCGGGGAATCAGCCCCAGCATTTT. The full variable domain, with the rest looked up from reference TRBV28 and TRBJ1-5, is DVKVTQSSRYLVKRTGEKVFLECVQDMDHENMFWYRQDPGLGLRLIYFSYDVKMKEKGDIPEGYSVSREKKERFSLILESASTNQTSMYLCASQPGPGNQPQHFGDGTRLSIL.